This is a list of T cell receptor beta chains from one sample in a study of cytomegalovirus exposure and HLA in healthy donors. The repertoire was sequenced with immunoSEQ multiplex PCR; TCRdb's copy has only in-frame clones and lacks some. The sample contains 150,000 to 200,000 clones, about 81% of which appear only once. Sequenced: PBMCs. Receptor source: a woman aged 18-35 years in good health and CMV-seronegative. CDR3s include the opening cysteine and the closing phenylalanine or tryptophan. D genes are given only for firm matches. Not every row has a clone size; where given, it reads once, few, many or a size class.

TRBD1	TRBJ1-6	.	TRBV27	TGTGCCAGCAGTTCGAGGGACAGGGTTTTTTCACCCCTCCACTTT	CASSSRDRVFSPLHF
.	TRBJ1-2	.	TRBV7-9	TGTGCCTTCTTCTCTTCCCTCTACTACACCTTC	CAFFSSLYYTF
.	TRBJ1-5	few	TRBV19	TGTGCCAGTAGTGAGCCCCCCCTTTGGCAGCCCCAGCATTTT	CASSEPPLWQPQHF
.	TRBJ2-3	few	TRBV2	TGTGCCAGCAACCCCGACCGGGCGGGGGATACGCAGTATTTT	CASNPDRAGDTQYF
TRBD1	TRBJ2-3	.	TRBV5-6	TGTGCCAGCAGCTCCGACAGGGTAGAAGCAGATACGCAGTATTTT	CASSSDRVEADTQYF
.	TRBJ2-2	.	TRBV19	TGTGCCAGTTCAGACTGGACCGGGGAGCTGTTTTTT	CASSDWTGELFF
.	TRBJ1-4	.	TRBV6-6	TGTGCCAGCAGCCACGGGAGGGAAAAACTGTTTTTT	CASSHGREKLFF
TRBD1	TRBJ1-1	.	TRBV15	TGTGCCACCAGCAGAGATTACATCGGGATTATGGGACAGAGCACCACTGAAGCTTTCTTT	CATSRDYIGIMGQSTTEAFF
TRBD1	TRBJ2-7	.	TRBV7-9	TGTGCCAGCAGCCCGGGGGACAGGGTCTACGAGCAGTACTTC	CASSPGDRVYEQYF
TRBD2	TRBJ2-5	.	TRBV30	TGTGCCTGGACCCGGGAGGACTGGGAGACCCAGTACTTC	CAWTREDWETQYF
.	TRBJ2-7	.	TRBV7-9	TGTGCCAGCAGCTTACACGGAGACGAGCAGTACTTC	CASSLHGDEQYF
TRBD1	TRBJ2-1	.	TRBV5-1	TGCGCCAGCAGCTCGACAGGGGAGTACAATGAGCAGTTCTTC	CASSSTGEYNEQFF
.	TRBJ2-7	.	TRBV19	TGTGCCAGTGGACCAGGGGTTTCATCCTACGAGCAGTACTTC	CASGPGVSSYEQYF
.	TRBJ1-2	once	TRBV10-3	TGTGCCATCAGTGAGACTCTGGCGGCTGGCTACACCTTC	CAISETLAAGYTF
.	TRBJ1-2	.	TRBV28	TGTGCCAGCAGCCCCCGGGGGGGGGCCTTCCTATATGGCTACACCTTC	CASSPRGGAFLYGYTF
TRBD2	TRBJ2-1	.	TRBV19	TGTGCCAGTAGAACTAGCGGGGGGGCTTACAATGAGCAGTTCTTC	CASRTSGGAYNEQFF
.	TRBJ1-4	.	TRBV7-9	TGTGCCAGCAGCTTAGGGACAGCCTATGAAAAACTGTTTTTT	CASSLGTAYEKLFF
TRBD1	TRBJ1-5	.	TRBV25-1	TGTGCCAGCAGTGGCGACAGGGTGGAGGACCAGCCCCAGCATTTT	CASSGDRVEDQPQHF
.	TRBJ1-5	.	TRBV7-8	TGTGCCAGCAGCAGAGGGAATCAGCCCCAGCATTTT	CASSRGNQPQHF
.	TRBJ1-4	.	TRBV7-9	TGTGCCAGCAGCCAATTTTACTCTGCAACTAATGAAAAACTGTTTTTT	CASSQFYSATNEKLFF
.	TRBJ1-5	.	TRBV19	TGTGCCAGTAGCCGGTCGTGGGGCCGAGATAGCAATCAGCCCCAGCATTTT	CASSRSWGRDSNQPQHF
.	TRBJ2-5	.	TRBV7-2	TGTGCCAGCAGCCCCACCCCGTTCCACGAGTGGCAAGAGACCCAGTACTTC	CASSPTPFHEWQETQYF
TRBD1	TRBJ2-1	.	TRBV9	TGTGCCAGCAGCGAAAGAGCGACAGGGGAGTGGGGTGAGCAGTTCTTC	CASSERATGEWGEQFF
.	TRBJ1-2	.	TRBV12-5	TGTGCTAGTGGTACTCCGACCGGGAGCGGCTACACCTTC	CASGTPTGSGYTF